Below, 22 T cell receptor beta chains from the same sample are listed, as sequenced in a study of glioma-infiltrating T cells after dendritic cell vaccination (dated by TCRdb to about 2016). Libraries were constructed by the immunoSEQ multiplex PCR assay. TCRdb re-hosts the immuneACCESS table, in-frame sequences only. Its copies lack some clones; in the studies checked, an unresolved V gene accounts for under half of them, and the cause for the rest is not known. The sample table shows around 37,000 clones, and around 80% are seen once. Less than 8.5% of the sample is taken by the ten largest. Here the sequenced sample was blood, taken before dendritic cell vaccination. These TCRs come from a human donor with glioblastoma.

V usage is TRBV19 and J usage is TRBJ2-6, with D uncertain. Germline CDR1 reads LNHDA; CDR2 reads SQIVND (reference sequence). The CDR3 totals 18 residues. V was clipped by 3 bases and J by 0 bases, with 15 bases between them. CDR3 sequence: CASSIPPGYTSGANVLTF. CDR3 bases: TGTGCCAGTAGTATCCCGCCGGGTTACACCTCTGGGGCCAACGTCCTGACTTTC.

The rearrangement links TRBV7-6 to TRBJ2-5, with D uncertain. Germline values: CDR1 SGHVS, CDR2 FNYEAQ. CDR3 length equals 14 residues. The V gene lost 1 base and the J gene lost 0 bases, with 6 bases spanning the gap. As DNA, the CDR3 is TGTGCCAGCAGCTTAGACCAGGACCAAGAGACCCAGTACTTC. This translates into CASSLDQDQETQYF. Based on the CDR3 plus reference TRBV7-6 and TRBJ2-5, the full variable domain is GAGVSQSPRYKVTKRGQDVALRCDPISGHVSLYWYRQALGQGPEFLTYFNYEAQQDKSGLPNDRFSAERPEGSISTLTIQRTEQRDSAMYRCASSLDQDQETQYFGPGTRLLVL.

The chain employs TRBV2 and TRBJ1-3; 8 bases fit TRBD1. Per germline, CDR1 SNHLY and CDR2 FYNNEI. V lost 1 base and J lost 6; bases outside the gene matches: 5. This CDR3 is 15 amino acids long. The CDR3 region has the DNA TGTGCCAGCAGTGAAGTAAGGGGACAGGCAAACACCATATATTTT. Protein sequence: CASSEVRGQANTIYF.

The rearrangement joins TRBV6-6 to TRBJ2-7; a possible D gene is TRBD2 (5 bases). The V gene's germline CDR1 is MNHNY and CDR2 SVGAGI (reference sequence). The CDR3 runs to 13 residues. V shed 2 bases and J shed 2 bases, with 7 bases lying between them. CDR3 in amino acids: CASSYPRAYEQYF. Written as DNA, the CDR3 is TGTGCCAGCAGTTACCCGAGGGCCTACGAGCAGTACTTC.

The gene calls are TRBV6-4 and TRBJ1-1; D may be TRBD1 (6 bases). The CDR3 is made up of 14 amino acids. With 3 bases removed from V and 4 bases from J, the gap between germline ends came to 12 bases. Germline lookup yields CDR1 MRHNA and CDR2 SNTAGT. This CDR3 reads CASSEGGPSTEAFF. In DNA form, the CDR3 reads TGTGCCAGCAGTGAGGGGGGGCCGAGCACTGAAGCTTTCTTT.

The chain uses TRBV27 and TRBJ2-7; TRBD1 matches at 11 bases. Germline CDR1 and CDR2: MNHEY and SMNVEV (reference sequence). Trimming cost V 5 bases and J 6 bases; bases outside gene matches: 9. The CDR3 spans 15 residues. DNA of the CDR3: TGTGCCAGCAGTCAACCAGCCGGGACAGGGGGCGAGCAGTACTTC. It codes for CASSQPAGTGGEQYF.

CDR3 sequence: CASSYSTERGYEQYF. CDR3 DNA: TGTGCCAGCAGTTACTCGACGGAGCGGGGTTACGAGCAGTACTTC. The rearrangement uses TRBV6-5 and TRBJ2-7; 7 bases map to TRBD2. The germline gives CDR1 MNHEY, CDR2 SVGAGI. The trim removed 0 bases at V and 4 bases at J, leaving 6 bases unmatched. This CDR3 is built from 15 residues.

This chain joins TRBV11-2 and TRBJ2-5, with 8 bases that match TRBD2. Germline assignment: CDR1 SGHAT and CDR2 FQNNGV. The trim removed 3 bases at V and 2 bases at J, leaving 5 bases unmatched. The CDR3 has 15 amino acids. The CDR3 region has the DNA TGTGCCAGCAGCTTGCGGGGGGCGGGGCAAGAGACCCAGTACTTC. Translated: CASSLRGAGQETQYF. The full variable domain, completed using reference TRBV11-2 and TRBJ2-5, is EAGVAQSPRYKIIEKRQSVAFWCNPISGHATLYWYQQILGQGPKLLIQFQNNGVVDDSQLPKDRFSAERLKGVDSTLKIQPAKLEDSAVYLCASSLRGAGQETQYFGPGTRLLVL.

V gene TRBV15 combines with J gene TRBJ1-4; D is ambiguous. Germline CDR1 and CDR2: LNHNV and YYDKDF (reference sequence). This CDR3 has 13 residues. The V gene lost 0 bases and the J gene lost 5 bases, with 4 bases spanning the gap. CDR3 loop: CATSRDLNEKLFF. As DNA, the CDR3 is TGTGCCACCAGCAGAGACTTAAATGAAAAACTGTTTTTT.

The genes are TRBV5-1 and TRBJ2-5, with a weak D call TRBD1 (5 bases). The V gene's germline CDR1 is SGHRS and CDR2 YFSETQ. Trimming cost V 4 bases and J 5 bases, with 9 bases left between them. This CDR3 has 12 residues. CDR3 coding DNA: TGCGCCAGCAGCCAGGGTCGGGAGACCCAGTACTTC. This codes for CASSQGRETQYF.

This clone was recorded only once. V gene TRBV11-2 combines with J gene TRBJ2-7; a possible D gene is TRBD2 (6 bases). V lost 5 bases, J lost 3 bases, and 17 bases lay in between. The CDR3 spans 15 residues. Germline CDR1 is SGHAT and CDR2 is FQNNGV. The CDR3 nucleotides are TGTGCCAGCAGCCTACGGGGTGGAGGGGTCTACGAGCAGTACTTC. As protein: CASSLRGGGVYEQYF.

V usage is TRBV6-6 and J usage is TRBJ1-2, with 7 bases aligning to TRBD1. The CDR3 spans 15 residues. Germline-derived CDR1 and CDR2 are MNHNY and SVGAGI (reference sequence). V lost 2 bases, J lost 5 bases, and 8 bases stayed unmatched. The CDR3 loop is CASSYEGQTLYGYTF. CDR3 nucleotides: TGTGCCAGCAGTTACGAGGGACAGACACTTTATGGCTACACCTTC.

The chain joins TRBV27 to TRBJ2-7; D possibly corresponds to TRBD2 (7 bases). The V gene lost 3 bases and the J gene lost 2 bases, with 14 bases spanning the gap. Germline CDR1 MNHEY, CDR2 SMNVEV (reference sequence). There are 15 residues in the CDR3. CDR3 sequence (DNA): TGTGCCAGCAGTTTGGGGGGGGCTCTTGCCTACGAGCAGTACTTC. It codes for CASSLGGALAYEQYF.

The rearrangement joins TRBV14 to TRBJ2-3, with a tentative D call TRBD2 (6 bases). Trimming cost V 2 bases and J 2 bases, with 11 bases left between them. Germline CDR1 reads SGHDN; CDR2 reads FVKESK. The CDR3 runs to 15 residues. The CDR3 nucleotides read TGTGCCAGCAGCCAACAACTAGCTGCCACAGATACGCAGTATTTT. It specifies CASSQQLAATDTQYF.

The chain joins TRBV5-6 to TRBJ2-5; D not resolved. The CDR3 is made up of 13 amino acids. Trimming pared 3 bases from V and 5 bases from J, leaving 11 bases between. Germline-derived CDR1 and CDR2 are SGHDT and YYEEEE. The CDR3 is CASSSPLLETQYF. In DNA form, the CDR3 reads TGTGCCAGCAGCTCCCCTCTCCTTGAGACCCAGTACTTC. Complete variable domain (other parts from reference TRBV5-6 and TRBJ2-5): DAGVTQSPTHLIKTRGQQVTLRCSPKSGHDTVSWYQQALGQGPQFIFQYYEEEERQRGNFPDRFSGHQFPNYSSELNVNALLLGDSALYLCASSSPLLETQYFGPGTRLLVL.

The chain has TRBV11-3 and TRBJ2-5; 8 bases are shared with TRBD1. J was trimmed by 1 base and V by 5 bases; bases with no gene match: 9. Per the germline V gene, CDR1 is SGHNT and CDR2 is YENEEA. The CDR3 extends over 16 amino acids. In DNA, the CDR3 is TGTGCCAGCAGCAAAACCAGGGGGCAGCCCCAAGAGACCCAGTACTTC. Translating gives CASSKTRGQPQETQYF. Full variable domain (missing parts from reference TRBV11-3 and TRBJ2-5): EAGVVQSPRYKIIEKKQPVAFWCNPISGHNTLYWYLQNLGQGPELLIRYENEEAVDDSQLPKDRFSAERLKGVDSTLKIQPAELGDSAVYLCASSKTRGQPQETQYFGPGTRLLVL.

V gene TRBV27 combines with J gene TRBJ1-5; 7 bases agree with TRBD1. CDR1 and CDR2 from the germline V gene are MNHEY and SMNVEV (reference sequence). The CDR3 extends over 16 amino acids. J was trimmed by 7 bases and V by 9 bases; bases with no gene match: 18. The CDR3, as DNA: TGTGCCAGAGGAGGGGCGGGCGACAGGGTTAGACAGCCCCAGCATTTT. Translation gives CARGGAGDRVRQPQHF.

The chain recombines TRBV2 with TRBJ2-3; 7 positions match TRBD1. Germline V gene data show CDR1 as SNHLY and CDR2 as FYNNEI. The junction had 6 bases not matched to a gene; V was cut back by 4 bases and J by 5 bases. The length of the CDR3 is 14 residues. As DNA, the CDR3 is TGTGCCAGCAGTGGACAGGGCTGGGAAGATACGCAGTATTTT. The encoded protein is CASSGQGWEDTQYF.

This clone was observed a handful of times. CDR3 loop: CASSSGTSIDTQYF. DNA of the CDR3: TGTGCCAGCAGTTCCGGGACTAGCATCGATACGCAGTATTTT. The V call is TRBV7-2, the J call TRBJ2-3, with TRBD2 matching 9 bases. Germline V gene sequence: CDR1 SGHTA, CDR2 FQGNSA. There are 14 residues in the CDR3. The J segment lost 6 bases and the V segment lost 6 bases, leaving 7 bases of the junction unmatched.

The rearrangement uses TRBV29-1 and TRBJ2-7, with TRBD2 matching 9 bases. The CDR3 length is 14 residues. With 4 bases clipped from V and 3 bases from J, the junction kept 7 bases outside the gene matches. In germline, CDR1 is SQVTM, CDR2 ANQGSEA. CDR3 in DNA: TGCAGCGTTGGCTCAGCGGGAGGTCGCTACGAGCAGTACTTC. Protein product: CSVGSAGGRYEQYF.

This chain links TRBV19 with TRBJ1-6; unclear D gene. This CDR3 is 16 amino acids long. CDR1 and CDR2 from the germline V gene are LNHDA and SQIVND (reference sequence). V lost 3 bases and J lost 6, with 15 bases in between. This CDR3 is CASSMGEGRSNSPLHF. In DNA form, the CDR3 reads TGTGCCAGTAGTATGGGAGAAGGACGGAGTAATTCACCCCTCCACTTT.

The chain is built from TRBV5-4 and TRBJ2-5; perhaps TRBD2 as D (5 bases). CDR3 length equals 14 residues. V shed 0 bases and J shed 7 bases, with 13 bases lying between them. The germline V gene encodes CDR1 SGHNT and CDR2 YYREEE (reference sequence). The CDR3 coding sequence is TGTGCCAGCAGCTTGGCGGTCGGTGGAGGGACCCAGTACTTC. Amino acid sequence: CASSLAVGGGTQYF.